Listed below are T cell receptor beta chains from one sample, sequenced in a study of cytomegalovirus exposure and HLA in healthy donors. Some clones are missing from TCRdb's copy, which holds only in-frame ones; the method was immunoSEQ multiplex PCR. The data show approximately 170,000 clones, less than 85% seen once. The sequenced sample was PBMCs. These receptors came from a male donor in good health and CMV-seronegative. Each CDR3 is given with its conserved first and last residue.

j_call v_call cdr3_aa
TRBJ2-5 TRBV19 CASSRGGETQYF
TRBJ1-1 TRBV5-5 CASSFGGPKGEAFF
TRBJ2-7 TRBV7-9 CASRPEPGVIAGGSYEQYF
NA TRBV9 CASSSEGVFSSYEQYF
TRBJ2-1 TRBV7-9 CASSPRGSGSVSYNEQFF
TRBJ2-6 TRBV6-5 CASNPRFSGANVLTF
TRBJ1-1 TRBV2 CATLDRANTEAFF
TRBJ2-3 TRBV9 CASSAGGGGTDTQYF
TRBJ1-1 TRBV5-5 CASSPGTGRGTEAFF
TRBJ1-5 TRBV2 CASSERLSQHF
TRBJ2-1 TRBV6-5 CASTLSGPAGEQFF
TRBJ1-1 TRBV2 CASATHPNTEAFF
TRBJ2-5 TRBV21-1 CASSKGRNYQETQYF
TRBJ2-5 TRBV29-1 CSVDLLLAGSETQYF